This entry concerns a single TCR beta chain. Its antigen is unknown. The data derive from a study of cytomegalovirus exposure and HLA in healthy donors. The PCR made use of 60 Vbeta and 13 Jbeta primers. In the original workflow: Per a later analysis, the number of unique TCR beta chains was around 79 million, of which about 11 million were shared. The assay was immunoSEQ multiplex PCR, and TCRdb's table has in-frame clones only and misses some. D and trimming come from the DNA, and the V and J calls and clone size come from that table. The sample lists under 200,000 clones; approximately 79% were seen once. The ends lost 2 bases at V and 2 bases at J; junction bases unmatched: 14. The CDR3 loop spans 17 amino acids. Germline CDR1 reads GTSNPN; CDR2 reads SVGIG (reference sequence). Study results and limitations: While the bulk of TCR sequences proved rare, some public TCRs turned up in many donors. Using a false discovery rate of 0.05, a later analysis showed that fewer than 20,000 TCR beta sequences were associated with HLA alleles.

Input material: PBMCs. The TCR sequence derives from a middle-aged woman in good health and CMV-seronegative. The chain employs TRBV30 and TRBJ1-2; 7 bases are a match to TRBD1. CDR3 in DNA: TGTGCCTGGAGTACCGGGACAGTAGCAGTTAAAAACTATGGCTACACCTTC. It is translated as CAWSTGTVAVKNYGYTF.